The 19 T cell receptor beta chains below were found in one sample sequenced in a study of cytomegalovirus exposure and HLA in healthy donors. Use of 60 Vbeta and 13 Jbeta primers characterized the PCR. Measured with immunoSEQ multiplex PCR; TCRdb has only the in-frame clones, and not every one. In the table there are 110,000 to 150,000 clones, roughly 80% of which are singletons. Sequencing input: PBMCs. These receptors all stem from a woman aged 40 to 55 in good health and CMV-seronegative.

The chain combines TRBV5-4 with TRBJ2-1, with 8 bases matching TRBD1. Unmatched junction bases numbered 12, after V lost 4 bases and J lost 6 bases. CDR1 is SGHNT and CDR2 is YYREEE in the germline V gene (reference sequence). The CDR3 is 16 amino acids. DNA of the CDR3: TGTGCCAGCAGCCTTAACGGACAGGGAGGTTTCAATGAGCAGTTCTTC. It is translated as CASSLNGQGGFNEQFF.

CDR3 bases: TGTGCCAGTAGTAGCCGGACTAGCGGGAGGTGGCAGTACTTC. Translation gives CASSSRTSGRWQYF. The chain couples TRBV19 to TRBJ2-7, with TRBD2 identical over 14 bases. This CDR3 is built from 14 residues. Germline lookup yields CDR1 LNHDA and CDR2 SQIVND (reference sequence). V gave up 4 bases and J gave up 9 bases; unmatched junction bases: 5.

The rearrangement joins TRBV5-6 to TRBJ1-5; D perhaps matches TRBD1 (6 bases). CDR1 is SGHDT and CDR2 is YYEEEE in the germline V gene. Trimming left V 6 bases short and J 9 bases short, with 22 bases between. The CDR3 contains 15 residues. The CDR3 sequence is CASTYGGGLEGPQHF. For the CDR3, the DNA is TGTGCCAGCACATATGGCGGGGGCCTGGAAGGGCCCCAGCATTTT.

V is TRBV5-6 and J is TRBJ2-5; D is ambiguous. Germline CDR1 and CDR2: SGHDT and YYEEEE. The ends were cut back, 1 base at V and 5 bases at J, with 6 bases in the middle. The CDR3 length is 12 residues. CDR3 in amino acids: CASSLTGETQYF. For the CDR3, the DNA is TGTGCCAGCAGCTTGACCGGGGAGACCCAGTACTTC.

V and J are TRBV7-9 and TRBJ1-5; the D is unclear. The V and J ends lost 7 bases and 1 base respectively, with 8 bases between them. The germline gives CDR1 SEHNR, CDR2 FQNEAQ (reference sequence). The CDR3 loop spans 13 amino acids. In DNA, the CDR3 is TGTGCCAGCATGCTAGAGAGCAATCAGCCCCAGCATTTT. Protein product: CASMLESNQPQHF.

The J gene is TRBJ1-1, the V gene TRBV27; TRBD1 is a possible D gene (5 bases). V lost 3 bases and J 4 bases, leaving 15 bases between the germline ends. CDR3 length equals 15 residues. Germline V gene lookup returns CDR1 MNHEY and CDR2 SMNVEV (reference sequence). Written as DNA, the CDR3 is TGTGCCAGCAGTTTGGGGCGGGGTCTAGGCACTGAAGCTTTCTTT. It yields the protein CASSLGRGLGTEAFF.

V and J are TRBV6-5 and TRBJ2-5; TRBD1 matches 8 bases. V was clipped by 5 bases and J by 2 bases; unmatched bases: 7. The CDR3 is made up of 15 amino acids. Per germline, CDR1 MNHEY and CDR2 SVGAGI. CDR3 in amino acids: CASSRQGIGQETQYF. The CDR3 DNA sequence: TGTGCCAGCAGTCGACAGGGGATCGGGCAAGAGACCCAGTACTTC.

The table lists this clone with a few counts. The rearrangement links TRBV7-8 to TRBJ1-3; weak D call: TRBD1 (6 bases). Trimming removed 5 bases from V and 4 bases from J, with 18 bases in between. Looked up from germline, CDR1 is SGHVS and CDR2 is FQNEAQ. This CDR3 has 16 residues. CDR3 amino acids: CASSPREGGIGNTIYF. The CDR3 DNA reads TGTGCCAGCAGCCCTAGGGAAGGGGGTATCGGAAACACCATATATTTT.

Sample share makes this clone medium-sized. CDR3 loop: CASSDRGGRSPLHF. For the CDR3, the DNA is TGTGCCAGCAGTGATCGAGGAGGGCGGTCACCCCTCCACTTT. The V and J genes are TRBV6-1 and TRBJ1-6; D remains unclear. V lost 3 bases and J 10 bases, leaving 13 bases between the germline ends. CDR3 length: 14 residues. The V gene's germline CDR1 is MNHNS and CDR2 SASEGT.

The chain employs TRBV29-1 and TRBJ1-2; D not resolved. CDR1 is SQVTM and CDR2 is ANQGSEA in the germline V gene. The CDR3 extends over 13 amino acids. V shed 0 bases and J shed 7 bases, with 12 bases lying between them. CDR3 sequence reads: CSVEDLGQSGYTF. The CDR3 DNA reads TGCAGCGTTGAAGATCTTGGTCAGTCTGGCTACACCTTC.

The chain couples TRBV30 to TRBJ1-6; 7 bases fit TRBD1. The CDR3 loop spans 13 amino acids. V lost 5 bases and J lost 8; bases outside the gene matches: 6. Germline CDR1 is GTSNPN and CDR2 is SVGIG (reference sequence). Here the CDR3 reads CAWGRDSDSPLHF. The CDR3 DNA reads TGTGCCTGGGGGCGGGACAGTGATTCACCCCTCCACTTT.

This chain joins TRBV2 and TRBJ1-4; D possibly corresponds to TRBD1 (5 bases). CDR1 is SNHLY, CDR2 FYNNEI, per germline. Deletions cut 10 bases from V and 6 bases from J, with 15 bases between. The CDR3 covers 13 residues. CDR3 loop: CAIETETYEKLFF. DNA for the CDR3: TGTGCCATCGAGACAGAGACTTATGAAAAACTGTTTTTT.

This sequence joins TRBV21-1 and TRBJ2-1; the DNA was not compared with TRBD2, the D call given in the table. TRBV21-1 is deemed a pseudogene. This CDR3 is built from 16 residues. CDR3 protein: CASSKEGTSGRGQQFF. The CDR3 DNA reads TGTGCCAGCAGCAAAGAGGGTACGAGCGGGAGAGGGCAGCAGTTCTTC.

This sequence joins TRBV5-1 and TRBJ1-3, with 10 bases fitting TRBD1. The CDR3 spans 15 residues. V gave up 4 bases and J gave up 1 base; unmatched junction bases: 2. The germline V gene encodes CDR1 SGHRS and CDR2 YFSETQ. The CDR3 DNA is TGCGCCAGCAGCAGGGGACAGGGGTCTGGAAACACCATATATTTT. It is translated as CASSRGQGSGNTIYF.

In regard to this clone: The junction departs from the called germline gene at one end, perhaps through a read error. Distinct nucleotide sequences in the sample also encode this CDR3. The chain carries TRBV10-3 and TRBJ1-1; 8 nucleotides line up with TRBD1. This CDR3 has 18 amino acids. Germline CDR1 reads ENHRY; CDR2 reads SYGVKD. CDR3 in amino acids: CATPDRGGRSASNTEAFF. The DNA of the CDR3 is TGTGCCACCCCCGACAGGGGCGGGCGGTCAGCGTCGAACACCGAAGCTTTCTTT.

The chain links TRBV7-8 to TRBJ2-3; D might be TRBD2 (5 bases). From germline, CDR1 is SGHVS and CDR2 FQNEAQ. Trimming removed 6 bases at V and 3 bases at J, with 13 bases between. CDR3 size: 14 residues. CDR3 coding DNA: TGTGCCAGCAGTCTACCGGGAATAACAGATACGCAGTATTTT. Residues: CASSLPGITDTQYF.

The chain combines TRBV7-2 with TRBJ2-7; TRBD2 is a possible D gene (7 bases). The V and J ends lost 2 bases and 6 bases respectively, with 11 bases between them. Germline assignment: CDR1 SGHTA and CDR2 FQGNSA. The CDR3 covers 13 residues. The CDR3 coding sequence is TGTGCCAGCAGCTTACACAGGGAGGGCGAGCAGTACTTC. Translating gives CASSLHREGEQYF. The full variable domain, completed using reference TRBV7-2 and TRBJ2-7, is GAGVSQSPSNKVTEKGKDVELRCDPISGHTALYWYRQSLGQGLEFLIYFQGNSAPDKSGLPSDRFSAERTGGSVSTLTIQRTQQEDSAVYLCASSLHREGEQYFGPGTRLTVT.

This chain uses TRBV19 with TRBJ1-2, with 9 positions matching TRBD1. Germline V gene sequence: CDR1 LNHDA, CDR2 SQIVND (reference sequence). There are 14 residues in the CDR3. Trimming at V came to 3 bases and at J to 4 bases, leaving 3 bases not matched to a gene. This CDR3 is CASSIGQGFYGYTF. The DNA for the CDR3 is TGTGCCAGTAGTATTGGACAGGGGTTCTATGGCTACACCTTC. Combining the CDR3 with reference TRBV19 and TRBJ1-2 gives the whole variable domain DGGITQSPKYLFRKEGQNVTLSCEQNLNHDAMYWYRQDPGQGLRLIYYSQIVNDFQKGDIAEGYSVSREKKESFPLTVTSAQKNPTAFYLCASSIGQGFYGYTFGSGTRLTVV.

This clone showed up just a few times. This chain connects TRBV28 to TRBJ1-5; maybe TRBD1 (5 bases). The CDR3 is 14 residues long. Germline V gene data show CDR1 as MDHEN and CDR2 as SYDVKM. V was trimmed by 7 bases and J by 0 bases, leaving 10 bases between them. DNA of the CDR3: TGTGCCAGCATCCCAGGGATTAGCAATCAGCCCCAGCATTTT. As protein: CASIPGISNQPQHF.